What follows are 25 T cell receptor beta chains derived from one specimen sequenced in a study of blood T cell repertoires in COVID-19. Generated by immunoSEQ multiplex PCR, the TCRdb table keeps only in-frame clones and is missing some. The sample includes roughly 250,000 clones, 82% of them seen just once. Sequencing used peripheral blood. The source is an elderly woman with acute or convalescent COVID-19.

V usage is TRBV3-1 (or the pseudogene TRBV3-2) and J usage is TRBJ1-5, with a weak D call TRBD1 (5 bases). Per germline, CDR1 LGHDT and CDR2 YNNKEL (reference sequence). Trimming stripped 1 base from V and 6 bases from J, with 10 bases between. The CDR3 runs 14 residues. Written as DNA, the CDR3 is TGTGCCAGCAGCCAAGCTGGGGGGGGTCAGCCCCAGCATTTT. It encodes CASSQAGGGQPQHF.

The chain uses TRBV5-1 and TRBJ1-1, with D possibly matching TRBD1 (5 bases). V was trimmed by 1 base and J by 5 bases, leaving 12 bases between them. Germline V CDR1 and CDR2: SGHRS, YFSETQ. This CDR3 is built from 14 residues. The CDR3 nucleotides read TGCGCCAGCAGCTTGACGACAGCAGGGACTGAAGCTTTCTTT. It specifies CASSLTTAGTEAFF.

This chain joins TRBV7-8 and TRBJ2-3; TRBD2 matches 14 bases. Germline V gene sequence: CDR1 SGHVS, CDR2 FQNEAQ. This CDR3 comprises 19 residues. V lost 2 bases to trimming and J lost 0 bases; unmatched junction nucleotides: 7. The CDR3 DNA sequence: TGTGCCAGCAGCTTAAGCCTGACTAGCGGGGGGGCTAGCACAGATACGCAGTATTTT. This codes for CASSLSLTSGGASTDTQYF.

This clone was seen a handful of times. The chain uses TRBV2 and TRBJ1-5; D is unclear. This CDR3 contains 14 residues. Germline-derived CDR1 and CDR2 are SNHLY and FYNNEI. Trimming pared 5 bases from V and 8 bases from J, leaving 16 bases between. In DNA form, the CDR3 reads TGTGCCAGCAGTCTTTCTACTCCCCCGGAGCCCCAGCATTTT. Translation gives CASSLSTPPEPQHF.

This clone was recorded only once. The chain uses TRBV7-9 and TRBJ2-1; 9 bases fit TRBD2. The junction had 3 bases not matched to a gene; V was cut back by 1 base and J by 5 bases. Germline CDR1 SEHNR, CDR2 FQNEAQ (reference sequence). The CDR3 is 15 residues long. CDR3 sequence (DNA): TGTGCCAGCAGCTTAGGTCTAGCGGGGAACAATGAGCAGTTCTTC. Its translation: CASSLGLAGNNEQFF.

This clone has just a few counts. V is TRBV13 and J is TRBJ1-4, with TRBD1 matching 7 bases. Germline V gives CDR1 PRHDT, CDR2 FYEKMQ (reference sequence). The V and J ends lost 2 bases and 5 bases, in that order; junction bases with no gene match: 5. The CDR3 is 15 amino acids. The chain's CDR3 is CASSLRQGKNEKLFF. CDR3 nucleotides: TGTGCCAGCAGCTTACGACAGGGTAAAAATGAAAAACTGTTTTTT.

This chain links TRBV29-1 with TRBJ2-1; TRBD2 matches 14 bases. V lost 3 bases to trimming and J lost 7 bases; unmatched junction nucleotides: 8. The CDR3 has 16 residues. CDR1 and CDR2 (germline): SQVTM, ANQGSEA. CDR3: CSVDPMTSGGGNEQFF. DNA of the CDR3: TGCAGCGTTGACCCCATGACTAGCGGGGGGGGGAATGAGCAGTTCTTC.

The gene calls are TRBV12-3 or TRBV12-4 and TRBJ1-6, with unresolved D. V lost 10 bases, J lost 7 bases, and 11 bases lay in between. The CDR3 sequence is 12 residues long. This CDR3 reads CATREANSPLHF. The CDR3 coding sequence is TGTGCCACCCGGGAAGCCAATTCACCCCTCCACTTT.

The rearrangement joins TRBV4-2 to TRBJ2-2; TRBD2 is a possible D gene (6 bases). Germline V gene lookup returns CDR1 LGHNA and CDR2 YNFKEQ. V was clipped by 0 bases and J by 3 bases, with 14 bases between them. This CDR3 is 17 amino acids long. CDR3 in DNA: TGTGCCAGCAGCCAAGAGACAACCCCGGGGGACACCGGGGAGCTGTTTTTT. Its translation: CASSQETTPGDTGELFF.

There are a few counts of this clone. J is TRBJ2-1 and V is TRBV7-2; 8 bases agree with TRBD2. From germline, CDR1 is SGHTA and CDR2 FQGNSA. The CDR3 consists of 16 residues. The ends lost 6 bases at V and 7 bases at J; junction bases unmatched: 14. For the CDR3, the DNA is TGTGCCAGCAGGCCCCGCCGAGCGGGAGAGATGAATGAGCAGTTCTTC. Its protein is CASRPRRAGEMNEQFF.

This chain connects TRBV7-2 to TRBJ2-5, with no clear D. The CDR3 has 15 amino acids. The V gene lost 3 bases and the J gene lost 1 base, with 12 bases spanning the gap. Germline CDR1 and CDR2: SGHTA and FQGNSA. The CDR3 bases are TGTGCCAGCAGCTTTAATATGGCAGGCCAAGAGACCCAGTACTTC. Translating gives CASSFNMAGQETQYF.

The CDR3 here is CASSVGRLAGEQFF. CDR3 nucleotide sequence: TGTGCCAGCAGCGTAGGGAGACTAGCGGGTGAGCAGTTCTTC. The rearrangement joins TRBV9 to TRBJ2-1; TRBD2 matches 10 bases. The CDR3 spans 14 residues. V lost 0 bases and J lost 9; bases outside the gene matches: 3. Germline V gene lookup returns CDR1 SGDLS and CDR2 YYNGEE.

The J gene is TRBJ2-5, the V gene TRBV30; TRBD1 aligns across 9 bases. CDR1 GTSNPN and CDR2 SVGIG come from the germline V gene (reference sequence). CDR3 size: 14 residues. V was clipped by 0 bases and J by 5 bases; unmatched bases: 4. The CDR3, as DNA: TGTGCCTGGAGTGTTGGACAGGGGAGGGAGACCCAGTACTTC. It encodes CAWSVGQGRETQYF.

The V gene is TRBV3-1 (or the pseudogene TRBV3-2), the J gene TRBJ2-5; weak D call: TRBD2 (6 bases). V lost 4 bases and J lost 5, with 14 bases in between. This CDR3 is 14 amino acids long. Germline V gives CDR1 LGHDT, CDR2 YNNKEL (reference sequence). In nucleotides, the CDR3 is TGTGCCAGCAGCCCGCTGGCGGGAAGGGAGACCCAGTACTTC. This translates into CASSPLAGRETQYF.

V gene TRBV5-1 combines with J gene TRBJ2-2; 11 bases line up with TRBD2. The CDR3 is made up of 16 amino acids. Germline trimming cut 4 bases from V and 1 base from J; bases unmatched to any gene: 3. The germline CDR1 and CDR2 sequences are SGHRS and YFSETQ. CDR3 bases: TGCGCCAGCAGCAAACTAGCGGGAGTGAACACCGGGGAGCTGTTTTTT. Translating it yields CASSKLAGVNTGELFF. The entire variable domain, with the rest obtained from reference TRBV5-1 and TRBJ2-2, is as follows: KAGVTQTPRYLIKTRGQQVTLSCSPISGHRSVSWYQQTPGQGLQFLFEYFSETQRNKGNFPGRFSGRQFSNSRSEMNVSTLELGDSALYLCASSKLAGVNTGELFFGEGSRLTVL.

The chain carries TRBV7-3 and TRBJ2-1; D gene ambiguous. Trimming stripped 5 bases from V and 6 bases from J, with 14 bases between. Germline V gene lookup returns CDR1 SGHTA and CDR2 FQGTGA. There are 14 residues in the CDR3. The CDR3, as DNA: TGTGCCAGCAGCCCGAGCCGGGTGGGCAATGAGCAGTTCTTC. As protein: CASSPSRVGNEQFF.

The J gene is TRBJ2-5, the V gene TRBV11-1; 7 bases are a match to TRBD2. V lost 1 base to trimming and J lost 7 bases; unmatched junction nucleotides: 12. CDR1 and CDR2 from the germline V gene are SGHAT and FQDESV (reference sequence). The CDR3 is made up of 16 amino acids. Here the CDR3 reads CASSLGPYGGGVTQYF. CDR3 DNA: TGTGCCAGCAGCTTAGGTCCGTATGGCGGGGGAGTGACCCAGTACTTC.

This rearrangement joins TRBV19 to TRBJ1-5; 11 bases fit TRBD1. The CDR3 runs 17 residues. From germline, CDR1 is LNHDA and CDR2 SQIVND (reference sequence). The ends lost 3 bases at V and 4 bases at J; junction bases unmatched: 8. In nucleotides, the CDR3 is TGTGCCAGTAGTATCTCCGGTGGACAGGGGGCTAATCAGCCCCAGCATTTT. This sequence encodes CASSISGGQGANQPQHF.

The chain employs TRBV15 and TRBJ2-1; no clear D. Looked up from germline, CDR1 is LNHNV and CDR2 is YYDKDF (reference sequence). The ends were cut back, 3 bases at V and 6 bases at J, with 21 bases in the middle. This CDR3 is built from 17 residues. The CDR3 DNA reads TGTGCCACCAGCAGGCCCTCAGACCCGAATTCGGGCAATGAGCAGTTCTTC. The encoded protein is CATSRPSDPNSGNEQFF.

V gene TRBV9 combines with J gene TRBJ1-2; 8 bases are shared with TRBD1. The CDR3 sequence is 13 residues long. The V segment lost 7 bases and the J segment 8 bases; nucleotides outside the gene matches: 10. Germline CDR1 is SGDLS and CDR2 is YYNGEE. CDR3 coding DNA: TGTGCCAGCGGCAGGACAGGGATTGACGGCTACACCTTC. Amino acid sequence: CASGRTGIDGYTF.

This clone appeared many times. The CDR3 DNA follows: TGTGCCAGCAGTTCCTGGACTAGCGGGAGTCGGACCTACAATGAGCAGTTCTTC. Encoded protein: CASSSWTSGSRTYNEQFF. The chain couples TRBV27 to TRBJ2-1; 13 positions agree with TRBD2. Per the germline V gene, CDR1 is MNHEY and CDR2 is SMNVEV (reference sequence). Trimming took 4 bases from V and 2 from J; bases not matched to a gene: 8. The CDR3 covers 18 residues.

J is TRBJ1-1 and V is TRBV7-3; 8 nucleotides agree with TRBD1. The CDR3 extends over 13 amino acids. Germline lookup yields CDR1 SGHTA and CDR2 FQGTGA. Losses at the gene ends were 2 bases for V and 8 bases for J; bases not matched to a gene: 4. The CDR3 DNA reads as TGTGCCAGCAGCTTAGCCAGGGGGCGGGAAGCTTTCTTT. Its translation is CASSLARGREAFF.

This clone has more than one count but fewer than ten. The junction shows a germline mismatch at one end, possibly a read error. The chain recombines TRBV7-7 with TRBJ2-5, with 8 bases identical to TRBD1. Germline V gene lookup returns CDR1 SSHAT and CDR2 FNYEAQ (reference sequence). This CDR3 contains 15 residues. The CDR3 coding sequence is TGTGCTAGCAGCATAAGGACAGGGCCACAAGAGACCCAGTACTTC. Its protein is CASSIRTGPQETQYF.

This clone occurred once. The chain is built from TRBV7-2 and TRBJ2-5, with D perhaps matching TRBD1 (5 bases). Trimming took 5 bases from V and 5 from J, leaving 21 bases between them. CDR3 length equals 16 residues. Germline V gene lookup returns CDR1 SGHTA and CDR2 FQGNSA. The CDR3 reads CASSDGAKARPETQYF. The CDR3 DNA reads TGTGCCAGCAGCGATGGGGCGAAAGCCAGACCGGAGACCCAGTACTTC.

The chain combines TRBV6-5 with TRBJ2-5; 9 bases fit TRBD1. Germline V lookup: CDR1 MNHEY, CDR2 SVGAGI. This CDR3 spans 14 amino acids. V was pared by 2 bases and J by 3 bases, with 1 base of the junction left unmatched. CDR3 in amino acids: CASSYRDREETQYF. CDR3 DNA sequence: TGTGCCAGCAGTTACCGGGACAGGGAAGAGACCCAGTACTTC.